This T cell receptor (beta chain) was obtained from a study of T cell changes during pregnancy in multiple sclerosis (dated by TCRdb to between 2017 and 2020). Regarding the research as a whole: Changes in the T cell repertoire over the course of pregnancy were examined in this study in women with multiple sclerosis.

Notes on this clone: Its antigen remains unidentified. Base qualities are not provided; no much larger clone lies one nucleotide away.

CDR1 and CDR2 (SEHNR, FQNEAQ) derive from the germline V gene (reference sequence). The V and J ends are trimmed by 2 bases and 6 bases, leaving 17 bases between them. Its CDR3 holds 15 amino acids, cysteine through phenylalanine. Only CDR3 DNA is held: 45 bases, read in frame from base 1. Preparation of the library involved the immunoSEQ multiplex PCR assay. TCRdb limited this immuneACCESS table to in-frame rearrangements with V and J called. A share of clones is missing; checked studies link under half to unresolved V genes, and the rest is unexplained. This sample gives about 40,000 clones in total; 89% of them show up just once. Roughly 0.48% of the sample lies in the top ten.

The source material was CD4+ T cells from peripheral blood mononuclear cells, sampled in the first trimester of pregnancy. The chain is assembled from TRBV7-9 and TRBJ2-7, and the D gene may be TRBD1, 6 bases matching. The origin of this receptor is a female donor with multiple sclerosis, enrolled in a pregnancy study. The base sequence is TGTGCCAGCAGCTTATTCGGCAGGGCAGGGGTCGAGCAGTACTTC. The encoded protein is CASSLFGRAGVEQYF. Where the CDR3 stops, the reference TRBV7-9 and TRBJ2-7 genes take over; the full variable domain is DTGVSQNPRHKITKRGQNVTFRCDPISEHNRLYWYRQTLGQGPEFLTYFQNEAQLEKSRLLSDRFSAERPKGSFSTLEIQRTEQGDSAMYLCASSLFGRAGVEQYFGPGTRLTVT.